This TCR beta chain was obtained from a study of blood T cell repertoires in COVID-19. Study at large: Samples taken during acute and convalescent COVID-19 were collected in the United States, Italy and Spain. Nucleic acid was either cDNA or gDNA, and it came from T cells, B-cell-depleted T cells, or PBMCs.

V lost 3 bases and J lost 0, with 9 bases in between. CDR1 and CDR2 from the germline V gene are SGHRS and YFSETQ. The CDR3 consists of 14 residues. Methods used by the authors: From reference gene primer amplification, estimates of nucleated cell counts were derived. Assay used: immunoSEQ multiplex PCR; TCRdb lists only in-frame clones, some missing. The V and J calls and clone size come from that table; D and trimming were worked out from the DNA. The sample lists under 350,000 clones, 80% to 90% occurring once. This chain joins TRBV5-1 and TRBJ1-2, with D unclear. This clonotype was sampled from a woman between 65 and 79 years old with acute or convalescent COVID-19. Sequences were obtained from peripheral blood. The CDR3 sequence: CASSYGEANYGYTF. The CDR3, as DNA: TGCGCCAGCAGCTACGGGGAGGCTAACTATGGCTACACCTTC.